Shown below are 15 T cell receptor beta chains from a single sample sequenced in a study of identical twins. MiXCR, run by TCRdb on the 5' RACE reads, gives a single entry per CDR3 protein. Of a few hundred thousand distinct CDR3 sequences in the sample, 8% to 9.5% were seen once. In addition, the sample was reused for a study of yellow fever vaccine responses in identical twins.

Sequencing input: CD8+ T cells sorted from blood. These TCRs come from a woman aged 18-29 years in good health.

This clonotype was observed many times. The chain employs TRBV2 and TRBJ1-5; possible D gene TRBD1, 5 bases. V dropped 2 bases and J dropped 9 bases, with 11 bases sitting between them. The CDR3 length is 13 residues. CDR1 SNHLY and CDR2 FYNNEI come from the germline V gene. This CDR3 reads CASSEFDSRPQHF. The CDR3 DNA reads TGTGCCAGCAGTGAATTTGACAGCCGGCCCCAGCATTTT.

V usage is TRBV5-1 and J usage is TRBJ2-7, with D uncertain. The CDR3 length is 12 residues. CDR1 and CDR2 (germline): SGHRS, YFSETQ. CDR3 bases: TGCGCGAACGTGGGGTTCTCCTACGAGCAGTACTTC. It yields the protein CANVGFSYEQYF.

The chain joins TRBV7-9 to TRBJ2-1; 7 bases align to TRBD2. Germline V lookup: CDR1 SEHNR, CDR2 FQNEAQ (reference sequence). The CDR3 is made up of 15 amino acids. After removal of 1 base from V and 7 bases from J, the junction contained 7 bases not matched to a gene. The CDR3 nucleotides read TGTGCCAGCAGCTTAGGGGGCGGGGGACCAAATGAGCAGTTCTTC. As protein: CASSLGGGGPNEQFF.

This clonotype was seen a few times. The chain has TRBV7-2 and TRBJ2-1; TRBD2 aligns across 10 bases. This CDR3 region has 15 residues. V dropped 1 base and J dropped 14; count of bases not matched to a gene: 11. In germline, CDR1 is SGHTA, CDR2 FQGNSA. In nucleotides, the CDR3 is TGTGCCAGCAGCTTAGACCCTAGCGGGAGCCGAGGGGAGTTCTTC. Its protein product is CASSLDPSGSRGEFF.

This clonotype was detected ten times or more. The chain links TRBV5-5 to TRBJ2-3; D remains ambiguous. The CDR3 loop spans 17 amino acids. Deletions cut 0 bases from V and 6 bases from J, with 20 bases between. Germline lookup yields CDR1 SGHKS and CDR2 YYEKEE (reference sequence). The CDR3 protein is CASSLEFDAAPFDTQYF. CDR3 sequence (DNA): TGTGCCAGCAGCTTGGAGTTTGACGCAGCCCCTTTCGATACGCAGTATTTT.

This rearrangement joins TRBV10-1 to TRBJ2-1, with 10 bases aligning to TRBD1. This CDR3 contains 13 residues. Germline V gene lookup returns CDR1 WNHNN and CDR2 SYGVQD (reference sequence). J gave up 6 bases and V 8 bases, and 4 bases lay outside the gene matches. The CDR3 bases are TGCGCCAGCTCCGGACAGGGGGTCAATGAGCAGTTCTTC. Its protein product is CASSGQGVNEQFF.

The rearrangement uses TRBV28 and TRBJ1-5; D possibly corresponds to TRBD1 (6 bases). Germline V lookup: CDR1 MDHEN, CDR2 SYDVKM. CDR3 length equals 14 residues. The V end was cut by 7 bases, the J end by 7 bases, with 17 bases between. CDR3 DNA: TGTGCCAGCACCGAACAGGGAAATGGGCAGCCCCAGCATTTT. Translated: CASTEQGNGQPQHF.

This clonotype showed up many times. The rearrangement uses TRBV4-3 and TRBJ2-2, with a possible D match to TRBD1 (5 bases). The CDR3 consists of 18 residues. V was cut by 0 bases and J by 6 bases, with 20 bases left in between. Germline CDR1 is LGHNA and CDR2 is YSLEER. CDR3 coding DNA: TGCGCCAGCAGCCAAGATCGGGCAGGGTTCGTCGCGGCCGGGGAGCTGTTTTTT. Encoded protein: CASSQDRAGFVAAGELFF.

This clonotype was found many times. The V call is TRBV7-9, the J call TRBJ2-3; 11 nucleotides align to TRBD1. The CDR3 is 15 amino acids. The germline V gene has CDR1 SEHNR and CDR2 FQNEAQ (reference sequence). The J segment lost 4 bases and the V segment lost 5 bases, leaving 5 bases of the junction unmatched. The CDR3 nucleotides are TGTGCCAGCAGCATCCGGGACAGGGGGGCAGATACGCAGTATTTT. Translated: CASSIRDRGADTQYF.

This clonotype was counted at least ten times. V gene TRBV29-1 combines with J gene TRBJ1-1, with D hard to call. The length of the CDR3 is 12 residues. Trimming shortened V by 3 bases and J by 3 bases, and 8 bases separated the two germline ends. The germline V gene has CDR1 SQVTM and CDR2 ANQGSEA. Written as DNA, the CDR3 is TGCAGCGTTGATGGCGGATACACTGAAGCTTTCTTT. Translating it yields CSVDGGYTEAFF.

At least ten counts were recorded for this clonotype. The CDR3 reads CASSQDLLTGDHSYEQYF. The CDR3 DNA follows: TGTGCCAGCAGCCAAGATCTCTTGACAGGGGACCACTCCTACGAGCAGTACTTC. The genes are TRBV3-1 and TRBJ2-7; 8 bases line up with TRBD1. The CDR3 is 18 amino acids. The germline CDR1 and CDR2 sequences are LGHDT and YNNKEL (reference sequence). V lost 0 bases to trimming and J lost 0 bases; unmatched junction nucleotides: 10.

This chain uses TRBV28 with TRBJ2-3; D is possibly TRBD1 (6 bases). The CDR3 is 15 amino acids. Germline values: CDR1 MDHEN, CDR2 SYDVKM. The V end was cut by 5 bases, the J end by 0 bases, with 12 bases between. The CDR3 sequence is CASSPGQYSTDTQYF. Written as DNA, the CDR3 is TGTGCCAGCAGTCCCGGACAGTATAGCACAGATACGCAGTATTTT.

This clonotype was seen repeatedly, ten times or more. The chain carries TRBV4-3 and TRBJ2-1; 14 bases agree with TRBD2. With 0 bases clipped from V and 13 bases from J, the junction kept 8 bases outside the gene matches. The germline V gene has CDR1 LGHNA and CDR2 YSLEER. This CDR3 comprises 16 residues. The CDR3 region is CASSQDLGLAGGQQFF. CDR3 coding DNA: TGCGCCAGCAGCCAAGATCTCGGACTAGCGGGAGGCCAACAGTTCTTC.

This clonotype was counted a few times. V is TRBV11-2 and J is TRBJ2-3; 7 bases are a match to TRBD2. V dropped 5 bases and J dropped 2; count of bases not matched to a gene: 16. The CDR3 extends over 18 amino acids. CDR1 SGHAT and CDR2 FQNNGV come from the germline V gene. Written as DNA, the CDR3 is TGTGCCAGCAGCCAACTCGCCTATAGCGGGTTATCCACAGATACGCAGTATTTT. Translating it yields CASSQLAYSGLSTDTQYF.

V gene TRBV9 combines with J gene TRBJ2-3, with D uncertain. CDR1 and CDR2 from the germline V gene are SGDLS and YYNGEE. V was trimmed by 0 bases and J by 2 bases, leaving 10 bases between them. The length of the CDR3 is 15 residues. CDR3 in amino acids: CASSVAGQITDTQYF. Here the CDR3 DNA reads TGTGCCAGCAGCGTAGCTGGGCAGATCACAGATACGCAGTATTTT.